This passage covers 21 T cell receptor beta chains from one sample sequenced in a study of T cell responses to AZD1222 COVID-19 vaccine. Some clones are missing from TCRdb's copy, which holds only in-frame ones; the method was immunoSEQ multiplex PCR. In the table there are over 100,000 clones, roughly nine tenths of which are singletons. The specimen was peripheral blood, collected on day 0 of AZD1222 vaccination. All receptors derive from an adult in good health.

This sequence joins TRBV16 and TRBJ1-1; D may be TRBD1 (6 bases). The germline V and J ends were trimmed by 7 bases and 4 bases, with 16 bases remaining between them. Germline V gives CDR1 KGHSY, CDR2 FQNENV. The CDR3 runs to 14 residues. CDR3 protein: CASTHRDGSTEAFF. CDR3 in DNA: TGTGCCAGCACCCACAGGGATGGTAGCACTGAAGCTTTCTTT.

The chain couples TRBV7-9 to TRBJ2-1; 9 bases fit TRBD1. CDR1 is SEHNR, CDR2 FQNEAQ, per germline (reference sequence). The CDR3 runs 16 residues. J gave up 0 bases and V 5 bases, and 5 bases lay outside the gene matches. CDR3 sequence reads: CASSLGQGSSYNEQFF. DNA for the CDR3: TGTGCCAGCAGCCTCGGACAGGGGAGCTCCTACAATGAGCAGTTCTTC.

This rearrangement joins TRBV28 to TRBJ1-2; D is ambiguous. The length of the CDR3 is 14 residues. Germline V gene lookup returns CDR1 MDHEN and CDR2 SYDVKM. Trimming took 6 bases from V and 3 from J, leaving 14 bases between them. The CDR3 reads CASSPQWVYYGYTF. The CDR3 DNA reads TGTGCCAGCAGCCCTCAGTGGGTATACTATGGCTACACCTTC.

Written as DNA, the CDR3 is TGTGCCAGCAGCCAAGTTCCCGGGGAGCTGTTTTTT. Residues: CASSQVPGELFF. This chain joins TRBV3-1 (or the pseudogene TRBV3-2) and TRBJ2-2; no definite D call. Germline V gene data show CDR1 as LGHDT and CDR2 as YNNKEL (reference sequence). With 1 base removed from V and 6 bases from J, the gap between germline ends came to 3 bases. The CDR3 consists of 12 residues.

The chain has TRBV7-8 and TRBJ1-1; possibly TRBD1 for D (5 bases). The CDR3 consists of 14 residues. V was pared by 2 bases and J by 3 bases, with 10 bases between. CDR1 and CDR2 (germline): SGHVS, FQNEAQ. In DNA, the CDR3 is TGTGCCAGCAGCTTAATTCCAGGGCACACTGAAGCTTTCTTT. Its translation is CASSLIPGHTEAFF.

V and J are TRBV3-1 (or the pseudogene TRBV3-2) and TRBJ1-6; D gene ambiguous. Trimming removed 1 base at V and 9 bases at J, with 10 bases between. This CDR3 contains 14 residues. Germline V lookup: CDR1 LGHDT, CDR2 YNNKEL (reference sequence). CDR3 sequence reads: CASSQVAGASPLHF. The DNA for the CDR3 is TGTGCCAGCAGCCAAGTAGCAGGTGCTTCACCCCTCCACTTT.

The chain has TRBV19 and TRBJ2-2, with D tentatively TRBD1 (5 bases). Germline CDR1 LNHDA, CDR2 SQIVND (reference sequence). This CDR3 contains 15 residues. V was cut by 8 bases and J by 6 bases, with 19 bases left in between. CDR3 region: CASAKIQGPAGELFF. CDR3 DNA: TGTGCCAGTGCTAAGATTCAGGGTCCGGCCGGGGAGCTGTTTTTT.

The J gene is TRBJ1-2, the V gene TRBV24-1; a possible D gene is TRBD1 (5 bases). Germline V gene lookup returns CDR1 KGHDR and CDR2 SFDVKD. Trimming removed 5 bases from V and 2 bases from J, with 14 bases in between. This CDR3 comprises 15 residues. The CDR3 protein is CATSGSGLKNYGYTF. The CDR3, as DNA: TGTGCCACCAGTGGTTCAGGGCTGAAGAACTATGGCTACACCTTC.

The CDR3 loop is CASSVVASGRETQYF. The DNA of the CDR3 is TGTGCCAGCAGCGTAGTTGCTAGCGGGAGGGAGACCCAGTACTTC. This chain joins TRBV9 and TRBJ2-5; TRBD2 matches at 11 bases. The CDR3 loop spans 15 amino acids. Germline V CDR1 and CDR2: SGDLS, YYNGEE. Trimming took 0 bases from V and 5 from J; bases not matched to a gene: 3.

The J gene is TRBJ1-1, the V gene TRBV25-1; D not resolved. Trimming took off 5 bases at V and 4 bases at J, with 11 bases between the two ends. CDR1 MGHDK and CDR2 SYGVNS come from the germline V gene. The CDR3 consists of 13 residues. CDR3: CASSRGTPTEAFF. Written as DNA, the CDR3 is TGTGCCAGCAGTCGGGGAACCCCCACTGAAGCTTTCTTT.

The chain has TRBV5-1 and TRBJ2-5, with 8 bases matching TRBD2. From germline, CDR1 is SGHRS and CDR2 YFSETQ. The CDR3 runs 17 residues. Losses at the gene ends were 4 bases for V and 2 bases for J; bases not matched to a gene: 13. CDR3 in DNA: TGCGCCAGCAGCCCCGGGACTAGTGGGAATTTGCAAGAGACCCAGTACTTC. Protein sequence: CASSPGTSGNLQETQYF.

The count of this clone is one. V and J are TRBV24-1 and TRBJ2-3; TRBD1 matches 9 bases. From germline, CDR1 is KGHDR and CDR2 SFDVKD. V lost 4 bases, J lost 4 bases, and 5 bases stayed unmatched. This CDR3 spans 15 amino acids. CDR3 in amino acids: CATSDSDRGADTQYF. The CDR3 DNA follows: TGTGCCACCAGTGACTCGGACAGGGGTGCAGATACGCAGTATTTT.

The CDR3 DNA reads TGTGCCACCTCCGGGACAGGACGCTACGAGCAGTACTTC. Protein sequence: CATSGTGRYEQYF. This chain uses TRBV19 with TRBJ2-7; TRBD1 aligns across 8 bases. Germline CDR1 reads LNHDA; CDR2 reads SQIVND (reference sequence). The CDR3 spans 13 residues. V shed 10 bases, J shed 3 bases, and the junction held 8 bases outside the gene matches.

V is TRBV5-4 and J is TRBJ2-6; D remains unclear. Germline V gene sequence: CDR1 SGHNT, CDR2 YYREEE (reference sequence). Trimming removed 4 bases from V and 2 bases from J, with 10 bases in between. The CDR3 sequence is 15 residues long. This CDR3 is CASSVDPTGANVLTF. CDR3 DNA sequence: TGTGCCAGCAGCGTGGACCCCACTGGGGCCAACGTCCTGACTTTC. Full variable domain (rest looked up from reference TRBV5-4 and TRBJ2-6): ETGVTQSPTHLIKTRGQQVTLRCSSQSGHNTVSWYQQALGQGPQFIFQYYREEENGRGNFPPRFSGLQFPNYSSELNVNALELDDSALYLCASSVDPTGANVLTFGAGSRLTVL.

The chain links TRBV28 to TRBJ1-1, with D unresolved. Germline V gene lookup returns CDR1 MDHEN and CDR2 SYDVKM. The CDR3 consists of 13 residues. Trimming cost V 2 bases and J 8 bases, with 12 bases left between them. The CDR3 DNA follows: TGTGCCAGCAGTTTAATTACGCAGGACGAAGCTTTCTTT. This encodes CASSLITQDEAFF.

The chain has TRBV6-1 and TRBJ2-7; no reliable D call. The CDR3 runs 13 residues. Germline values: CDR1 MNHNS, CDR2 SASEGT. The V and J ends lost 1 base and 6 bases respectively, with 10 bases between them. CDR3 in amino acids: CASSEEEKREQYF. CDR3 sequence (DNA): TGTGCCAGCAGTGAAGAAGAAAAGCGCGAGCAGTACTTC.

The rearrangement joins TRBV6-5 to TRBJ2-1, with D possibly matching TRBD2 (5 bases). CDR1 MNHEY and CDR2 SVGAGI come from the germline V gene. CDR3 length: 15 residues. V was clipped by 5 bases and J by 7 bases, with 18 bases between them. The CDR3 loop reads CASSKSGPMRNEQFF. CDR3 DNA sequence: TGTGCCAGCAGTAAGAGCGGTCCTATGAGGAATGAGCAGTTCTTC.

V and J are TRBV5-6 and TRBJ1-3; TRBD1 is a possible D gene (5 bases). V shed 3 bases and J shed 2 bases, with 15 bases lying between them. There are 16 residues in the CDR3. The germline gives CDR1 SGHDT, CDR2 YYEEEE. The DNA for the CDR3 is TGTGCCAGCAGCTCCGGACAAGGTGGGCCTGGAAACACCATATATTTT. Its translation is CASSSGQGGPGNTIYF.

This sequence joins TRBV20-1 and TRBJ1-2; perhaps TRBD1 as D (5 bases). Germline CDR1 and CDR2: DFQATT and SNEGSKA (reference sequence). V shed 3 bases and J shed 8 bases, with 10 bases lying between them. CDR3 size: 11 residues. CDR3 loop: CSASPGTGYTF. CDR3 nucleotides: TGCAGTGCTAGTCCGGGGACCGGCTACACCTTC.

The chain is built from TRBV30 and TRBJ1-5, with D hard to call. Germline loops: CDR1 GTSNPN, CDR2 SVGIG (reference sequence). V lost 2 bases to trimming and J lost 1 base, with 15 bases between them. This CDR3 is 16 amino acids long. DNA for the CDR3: TGTGCCTGGAGTCCGATGCTCACAAACAGCAATCAGCCCCAGCATTTT. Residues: CAWSPMLTNSNQPQHF.

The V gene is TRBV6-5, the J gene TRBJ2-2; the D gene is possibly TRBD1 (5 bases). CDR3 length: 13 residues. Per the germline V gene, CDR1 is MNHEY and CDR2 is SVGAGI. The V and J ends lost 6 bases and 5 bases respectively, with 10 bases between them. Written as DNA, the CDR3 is TGTGCCAGCAGCTCAGGGATTACCGGGGAGCTGTTTTTT. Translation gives CASSSGITGELFF.